Listed below are T cell receptor beta chains from one sample, sequenced in a study of blood T cell repertoires in COVID-19. Only in-frame clones appear in the TCRdb table, and some are missing; sequencing was by immunoSEQ multiplex PCR. The profile shows around 260,000 clones, roughly 90% of them singletons. Sequencing was carried out using peripheral blood. These receptors came from a woman aged 40 to 50 who had recovered from COVID-19. Both conserved end residues are part of each CDR3. The D gene is left open where the match is weak. The size field is filled for only some rows; it gives once, few, many or a size class.

TRBD2,TRBV20-1,NA,TRBJ2-1,CSASPAGGGDNEQFF,TGCAGTGCTAGTCCAGCGGGAGGGGGGGACAATGAGCAGTTCTTC
NA,TRBV5-6,NA,TRBJ2-5,CASSSRGAEETQYF,TGTGCCAGCAGCTCTCGGGGGGCGGAGGAGACCCAGTACTTC
NA,TRBV30,NA,TRBJ1-4,CAWSLGANEKLFF,TGTGCCTGGAGTTTGGGAGCTAATGAAAAACTGTTTTTT
TRBD2,TRBV4-1,NA,TRBJ2-1,CASSQALSGSEQFF,TGCGCCAGCAGCCAAGCGCTTAGCGGGAGCGAGCAGTTCTTC
NA,TRBV18,NA,TRBJ2-7,CASSSGTPVSYEQYF,TGTGCCAGCTCATCCGGGACTCCCGTCTCCTACGAGCAGTACTTC
TRBD1,TRBV19,few,TRBJ2-2,CASSKDRDGYTGELFF,TGTGCCAGTAGTAAGGACAGGGATGGTTACACCGGGGAGCTGTTTTTT
TRBD2,TRBV19,once,TRBJ2-7,CASSITAGGPYEQYF,TGTGCCAGTAGTATCACAGCGGGAGGGCCCTACGAGCAGTACTTC
NA,TRBV6-5,once,TRBJ2-7,CASSYSSSGSGEQYF,TGTGCCAGCAGTTACTCGAGTAGCGGCAGTGGAGAGCAGTACTTC
TRBD1,TRBV19,once,TRBJ2-2,CATGTVNTGELFF,TGTGCCACCGGGACAGTGAACACCGGGGAGCTGTTTTTT
NA,TRBV29-1,NA,TRBJ2-7,CSVGGDSRYEQYF,TGCAGCGTCGGAGGGGACAGCCGCTACGAGCAGTACTTC
NA,TRBV30,NA,TRBJ2-7,CASVIAYEQYF,TGTGCCTCGGTCATTGCCTACGAGCAGTACTTC
TRBD1,TRBV9,NA,TRBJ2-2,CASSPSTGGMGELFF,TGTGCCAGCAGCCCCTCGACAGGGGGCATGGGGGAGCTGTTTTTT
NA,TRBV2,NA,TRBJ1-1,CASRTGPMNTEAFF,TGTGCCAGCAGAACAGGGCCAATGAACACTGAAGCTTTCTTT
TRBD2,TRBV18,NA,TRBJ2-1,CASSPPGLAGGLVEQFF,TGTGCCAGCTCACCACCGGGGCTAGCGGGAGGGCTCGTTGAGCAGTTCTTC
TRBD1,TRBV19,once,TRBJ1-2,CASSVQGGLNYGYTF,TGTGCCAGTAGCGTACAGGGGGGATTGAACTATGGCTACACCTTC
NA,TRBV28,NA,TRBJ1-2,CASSLAATGDYGYTF,TGTGCCAGCAGTTTGGCGGCGACGGGGGACTATGGCTACACCTTC
NA,TRBV28,NA,TRBJ2-7,CASSPYYEQYF,TGTGCCAGCAGTCCCTACTACGAGCAGTACTTC
NA,TRBV7-6,NA,TRBJ2-3,CASSQLGSSTDTQYF,TGTGCCAGCAGCCAACTAGGGTCTAGCACAGATACGCAGTATTTT
TRBD2,TRBV15,NA,TRBJ2-3,CATSSRLAGAADTQYF,TGTGCCACCAGCAGCCGACTAGCGGGAGCAGCAGATACGCAGTATTTT
NA,TRBV18,NA,TRBJ1-1,CASSPTGLTEAFF,TGTGCCAGCTCACCGACGGGTCTGACTGAAGCTTTCTTT
TRBD2,TRBV10-3,NA,TRBJ2-5,CAISLTSGQETQYF,TGTGCCATCAGTTTGACTAGCGGTCAAGAGACCCAGTACTTC
TRBD1,TRBV6-6,NA,TRBJ1-6,CASSLPGTGYSPLHF,TGTGCCAGCAGTCTCCCCGGGACAGGATATTCACCCCTCCACTTT
TRBD1,TRBV5-1,NA,TRBJ1-1,CASSKTPWDRTEAFF,TGCGCCAGCAGCAAAACCCCTTGGGACAGAACTGAAGCTTTCTTT
NA,TRBV7-8,NA,TRBJ2-7,CASSFGGAYEQYF,TGTGCCAGCAGCTTCGGCGGGGCCTACGAGCAGTACTTC
TRBD2,TRBV10-3,NA,TRBJ2-3,CAITGTSGSHGSTDTQYF,TGTGCCATCACCGGGACTAGCGGGAGTCACGGGAGCACAGATACGCAGTATTTT
NA,TRBV5-4,NA,TRBJ2-2,CASSLGLRDSYGAGELFF,TGTGCCAGCAGCTTGGGTCTCCGGGACTCCTATGGCGCCGGGGAGCTGTTTTTT
TRBD2,TRBV4-1,NA,TRBJ2-7,CASSQGGSTPYEQYF,TGCGCCAGCAGCCAAGGCGGGAGTACCCCCTACGAGCAGTACTTC
NA,TRBV3-1/TRBV3-2,NA,TRBJ2-7,CASSLGTVPSYEQYF,TGTGCCAGCAGTCTAGGCACGGTCCCGTCCTACGAGCAGTACTTC
NA,TRBV7-9,few,TRBJ1-3,CASSLAQGNTIYF,TGTGCCAGCAGCTTAGCACAGGGAAACACCATATATTTT
TRBD2,TRBV10-3,NA,TRBJ2-3,CAIRGSGSIVDTQYF,TGTGCCATCAGGGGTAGCGGGAGTATCGTAGATACGCAGTATTTT
NA,TRBV9,NA,TRBJ2-2,CASSTTTNTGELFF,TGTGCCAGCAGCACGACAACCAACACCGGGGAGCTGTTTTTT
TRBD2,TRBV7-2,NA,TRBJ2-7,CASSSQREGRGLYF,TGTGCCAGCAGCTCTCAGCGGGAGGGGCGAGGGTTGTACTTC
TRBD2,TRBV3-1/TRBV3-2,NA,TRBJ2-7,CASSRGSGSVVYEQYF,TGTGCCAGCAGCCGGGGGAGCGGGAGTGTTGTCTACGAGCAGTACTTC
TRBD1,TRBV30,NA,TRBJ2-5,CAWSQWGQPNQETQYF,TGTGCCTGGAGCCAGTGGGGACAGCCCAACCAAGAGACCCAGTACTTC
NA,TRBV29-1,NA,TRBJ2-2,CSGGGTAGELFF,TGCAGCGGCGGCGGGACAGCCGGGGAGCTGTTTTTT
TRBD1,TRBV18,NA,TRBJ2-5,CASSPGQGGFGETQYF,TGTGCCAGCTCACCGGGACAGGGAGGTTTTGGAGAGACCCAGTACTTC
TRBD2,TRBV4-1,NA,TRBJ2-1,CASSQGLAGGPSYNEQFF,TGCGCCAGCAGCCAAGGACTAGCGGGAGGGCCCTCCTACAATGAGCAGTTCTTC
NA,TRBV27,NA,TRBJ2-7,CASSLAGVPNEQYF,TGTGCCAGCAGTTTAGCAGGGGTACCTAATGAGCAGTACTTC
TRBD1,TRBV10-3,NA,TRBJ2-1,CATMGQGADEQFF,TGTGCCACCATGGGACAGGGCGCGGATGAGCAGTTCTTC
TRBD1,TRBV5-1,once,TRBJ1-1,CASSSRTGSTNTEAFF,TGCGCCAGCAGCTCCCGGACAGGGTCGACGAACACTGAAGCTTTCTTT
NA,TRBV5-1,NA,TRBJ1-1,CASSMIRGTEAFF,TGCGCCAGCAGCATGATAAGAGGCACTGAAGCTTTCTTT
TRBD2,TRBV18,NA,TRBJ2-1,CASSPREGGNEQFF,TGTGCCAGCTCACCACGGGAGGGTGGCAATGAGCAGTTCTTC